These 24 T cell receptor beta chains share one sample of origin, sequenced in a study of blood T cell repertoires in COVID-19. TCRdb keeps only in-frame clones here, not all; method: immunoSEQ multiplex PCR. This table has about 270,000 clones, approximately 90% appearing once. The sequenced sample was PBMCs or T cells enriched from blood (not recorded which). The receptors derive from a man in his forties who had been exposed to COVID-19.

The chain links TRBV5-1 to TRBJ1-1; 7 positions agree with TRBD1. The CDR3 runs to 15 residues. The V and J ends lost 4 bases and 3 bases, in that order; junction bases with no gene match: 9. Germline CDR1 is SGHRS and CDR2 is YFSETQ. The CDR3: CASSGGDRVHTEAFF. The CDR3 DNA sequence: TGCGCCAGCAGCGGTGGGGACAGAGTTCACACTGAAGCTTTCTTT.

Written as DNA, the CDR3 is TGTGCCAGCAGCTTTCGGCAGGCAGACTCTGGAAACACCATATATTTT. This encodes CASSFRQADSGNTIYF. The chain employs TRBV7-2 and TRBJ1-3; D remains ambiguous. The V gene lost 3 bases and the J gene lost 0 bases, with 12 bases spanning the gap. The CDR3 has 16 amino acids. The germline V gene has CDR1 SGHTA and CDR2 FQGNSA.

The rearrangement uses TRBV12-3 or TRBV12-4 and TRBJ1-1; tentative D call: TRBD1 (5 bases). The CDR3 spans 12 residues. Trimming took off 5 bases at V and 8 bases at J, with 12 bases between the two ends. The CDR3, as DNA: TGTGCCAGCAGTCCCGCCTGGGGCGAAGCTTTCTTT. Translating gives CASSPAWGEAFF.

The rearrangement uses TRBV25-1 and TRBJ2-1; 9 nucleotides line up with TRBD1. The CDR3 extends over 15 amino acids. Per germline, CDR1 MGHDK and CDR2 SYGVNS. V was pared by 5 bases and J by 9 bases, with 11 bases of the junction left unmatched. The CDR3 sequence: CASSPLLGQGGEQFF. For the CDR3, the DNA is TGTGCCAGCAGTCCCCTCTTGGGACAGGGAGGTGAGCAGTTCTTC. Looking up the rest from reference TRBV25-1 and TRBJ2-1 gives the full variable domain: EADIYQTPRYLVIGTGKKITLECSQTMGHDKMYWYQQDPGMELHLIHYSYGVNSTEKGDLSSESTVSRIRTEHFPLTLESARPSHTSQYLCASSPLLGQGGEQFFGPGTRLTVL.

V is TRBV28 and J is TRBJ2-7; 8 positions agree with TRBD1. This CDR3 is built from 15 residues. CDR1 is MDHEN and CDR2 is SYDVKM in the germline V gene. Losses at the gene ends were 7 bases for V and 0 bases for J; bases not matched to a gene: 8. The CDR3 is CASTHPGQGSYEQYF. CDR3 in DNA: TGTGCCAGCACCCATCCAGGACAGGGCTCCTACGAGCAGTACTTC. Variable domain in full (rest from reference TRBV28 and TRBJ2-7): DVKVTQSSRYLVKRTGEKVFLECVQDMDHENMFWYRQDPGLGLRLIYFSYDVKMKEKGDIPEGYSVSREKKERFSLILESASTNQTSMYLCASTHPGQGSYEQYFGPGTRLTVT.

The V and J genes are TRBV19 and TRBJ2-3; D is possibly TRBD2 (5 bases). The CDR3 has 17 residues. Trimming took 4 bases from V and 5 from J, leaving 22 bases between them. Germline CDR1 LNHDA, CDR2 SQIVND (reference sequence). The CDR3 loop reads CASSTGNPGHAGDTQYF. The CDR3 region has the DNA TGTGCCAGTAGTACAGGAAATCCCGGGCACGCGGGAGATACGCAGTATTTT.

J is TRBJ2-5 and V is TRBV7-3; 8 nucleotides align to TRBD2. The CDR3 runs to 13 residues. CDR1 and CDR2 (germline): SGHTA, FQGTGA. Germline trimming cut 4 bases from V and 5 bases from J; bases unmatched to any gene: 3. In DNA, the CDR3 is TGTGCCAGCAGCTGGTCGGGAGGGGAGACCCAGTACTTC. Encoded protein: CASSWSGGETQYF.

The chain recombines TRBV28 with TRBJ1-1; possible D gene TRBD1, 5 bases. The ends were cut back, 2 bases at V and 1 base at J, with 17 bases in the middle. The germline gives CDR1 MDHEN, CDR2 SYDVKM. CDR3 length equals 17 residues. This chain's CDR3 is CASSLPSRGTGNTEAFF. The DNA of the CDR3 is TGTGCCAGCAGTTTACCATCTAGGGGTACAGGGAACACTGAAGCTTTCTTT.

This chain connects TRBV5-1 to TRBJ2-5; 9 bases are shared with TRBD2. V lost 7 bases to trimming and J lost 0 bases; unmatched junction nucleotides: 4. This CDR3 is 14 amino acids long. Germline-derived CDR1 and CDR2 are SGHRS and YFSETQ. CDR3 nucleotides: TGCGCCAGCTCTAGACTAGCGGACCAAGAGACCCAGTACTTC. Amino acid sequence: CASSRLADQETQYF.

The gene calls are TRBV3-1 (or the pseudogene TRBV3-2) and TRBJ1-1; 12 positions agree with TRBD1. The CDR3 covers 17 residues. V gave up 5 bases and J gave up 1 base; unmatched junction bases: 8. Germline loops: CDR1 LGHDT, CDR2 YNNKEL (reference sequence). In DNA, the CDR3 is TGTGCCAGCAGCGGGGCGGGACAGGGGGCGACGAACACTGAAGCTTTCTTT. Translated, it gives CASSGAGQGATNTEAFF.

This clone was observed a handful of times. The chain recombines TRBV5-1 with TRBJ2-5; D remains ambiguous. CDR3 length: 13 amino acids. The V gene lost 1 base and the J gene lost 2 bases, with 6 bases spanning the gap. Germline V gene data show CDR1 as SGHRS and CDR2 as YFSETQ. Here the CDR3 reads CASSLTLQETQYF. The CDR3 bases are TGCGCCAGCAGCTTGACTCTTCAAGAGACCCAGTACTTC. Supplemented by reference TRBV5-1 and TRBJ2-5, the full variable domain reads KAGVTQTPRYLIKTRGQQVTLSCSPISGHRSVSWYQQTPGQGLQFLFEYFSETQRNKGNFPGRFSGRQFSNSRSEMNVSTLELGDSALYLCASSLTLQETQYFGPGTRLLVL.

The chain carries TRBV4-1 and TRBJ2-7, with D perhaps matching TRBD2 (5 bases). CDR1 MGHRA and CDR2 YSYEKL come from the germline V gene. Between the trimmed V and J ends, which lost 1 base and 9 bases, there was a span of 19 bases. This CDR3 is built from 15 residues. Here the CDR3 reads CASSQVALTTDGQYF. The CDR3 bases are TGCGCCAGCAGCCAAGTGGCCCTGACTACGGACGGGCAGTACTTC.

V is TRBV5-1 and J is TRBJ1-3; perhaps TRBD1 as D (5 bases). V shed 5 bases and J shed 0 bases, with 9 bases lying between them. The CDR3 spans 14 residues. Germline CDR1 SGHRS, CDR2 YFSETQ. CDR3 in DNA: TGCGCCAGCAGAACAGGCCCCTCTGGAAACACCATATATTTT. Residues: CASRTGPSGNTIYF. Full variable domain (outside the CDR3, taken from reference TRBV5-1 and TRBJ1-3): KAGVTQTPRYLIKTRGQQVTLSCSPISGHRSVSWYQQTPGQGLQFLFEYFSETQRNKGNFPGRFSGRQFSNSRSEMNVSTLELGDSALYLCASRTGPSGNTIYFGEGSWLTVV.

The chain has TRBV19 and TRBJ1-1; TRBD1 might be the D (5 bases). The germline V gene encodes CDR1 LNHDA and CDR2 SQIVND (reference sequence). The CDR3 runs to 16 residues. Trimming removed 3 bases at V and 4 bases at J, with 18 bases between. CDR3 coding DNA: TGTGCCAGTAGTATGCCACACCTAATTAGGGGCACTGAAGCTTTCTTT. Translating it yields CASSMPHLIRGTEAFF. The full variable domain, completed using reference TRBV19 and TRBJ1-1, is DGGITQSPKYLFRKEGQNVTLSCEQNLNHDAMYWYRQDPGQGLRLIYYSQIVNDFQKGDIAEGYSVSREKKESFPLTVTSAQKNPTAFYLCASSMPHLIRGTEAFFGQGTRLTVV.

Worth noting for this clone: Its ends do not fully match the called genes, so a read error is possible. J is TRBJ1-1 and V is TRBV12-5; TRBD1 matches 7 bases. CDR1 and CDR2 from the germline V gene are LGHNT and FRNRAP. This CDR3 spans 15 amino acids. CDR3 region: CASSFDRAENTEAFF. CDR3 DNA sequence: TGTGCTAGTAGTTTCGACAGGGCTGAAAACACTGAAGCTTTCTTT.

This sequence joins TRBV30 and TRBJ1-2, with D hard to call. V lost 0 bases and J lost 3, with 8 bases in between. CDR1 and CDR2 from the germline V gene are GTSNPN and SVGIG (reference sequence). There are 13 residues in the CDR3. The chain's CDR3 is CAWSVEGHYGYTF. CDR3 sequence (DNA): TGTGCCTGGAGTGTCGAGGGTCACTATGGCTACACCTTC.

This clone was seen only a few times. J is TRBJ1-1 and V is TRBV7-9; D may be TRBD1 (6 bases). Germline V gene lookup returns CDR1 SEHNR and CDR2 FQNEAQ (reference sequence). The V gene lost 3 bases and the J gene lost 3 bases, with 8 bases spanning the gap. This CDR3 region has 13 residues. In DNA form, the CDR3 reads TGTGCCAGCAGCTTGGACAGTTACACTGAAGCTTTCTTT. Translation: CASSLDSYTEAFF.

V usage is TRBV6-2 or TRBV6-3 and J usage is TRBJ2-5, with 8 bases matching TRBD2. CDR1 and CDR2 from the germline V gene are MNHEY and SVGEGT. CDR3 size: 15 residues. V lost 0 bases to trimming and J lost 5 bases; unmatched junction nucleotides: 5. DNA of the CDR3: TGTGCCAGCAGTTACTCGGGACTAGGGGCGGAGACCCAGTACTTC. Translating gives CASSYSGLGAETQYF.

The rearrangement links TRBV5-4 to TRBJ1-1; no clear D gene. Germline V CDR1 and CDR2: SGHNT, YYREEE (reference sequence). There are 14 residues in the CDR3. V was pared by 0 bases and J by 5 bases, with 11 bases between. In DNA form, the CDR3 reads TGTGCCAGCAGCTTGGTTTCGGGGATGACTGAAGCTTTCTTT. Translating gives CASSLVSGMTEAFF.

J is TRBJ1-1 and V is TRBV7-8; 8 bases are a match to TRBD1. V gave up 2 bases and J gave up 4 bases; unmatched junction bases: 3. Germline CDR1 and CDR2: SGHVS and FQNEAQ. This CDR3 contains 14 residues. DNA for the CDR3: TGTGCCAGCAGCTTACAAACAGGGGGCACTGAAGCTTTCTTT. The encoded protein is CASSLQTGGTEAFF. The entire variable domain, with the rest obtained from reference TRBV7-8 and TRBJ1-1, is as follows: GAGVSQSPRYKVAKRGQDVALRCDPISGHVSLFWYQQALGQGPEFLTYFQNEAQLDKSGLPSDRFFAERPEGSVSTLKIQRTQQEDSAVYLCASSLQTGGTEAFFGQGTRLTVV.

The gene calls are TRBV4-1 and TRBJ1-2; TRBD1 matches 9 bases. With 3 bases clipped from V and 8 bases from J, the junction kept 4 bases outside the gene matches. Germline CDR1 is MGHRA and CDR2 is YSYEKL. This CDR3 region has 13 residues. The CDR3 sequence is CASSQTGGGGYTF. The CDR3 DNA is TGCGCCAGCAGCCAGACAGGGGGGGGAGGCTACACCTTC.

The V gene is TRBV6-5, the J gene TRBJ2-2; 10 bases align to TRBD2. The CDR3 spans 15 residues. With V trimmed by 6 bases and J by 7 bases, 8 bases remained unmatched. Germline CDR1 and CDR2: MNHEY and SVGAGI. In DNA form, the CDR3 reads TGTGCCAGCAGATCAGCGGGAGGGTATGGCGGGGAGCTGTTTTTT. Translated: CASRSAGGYGGELFF.

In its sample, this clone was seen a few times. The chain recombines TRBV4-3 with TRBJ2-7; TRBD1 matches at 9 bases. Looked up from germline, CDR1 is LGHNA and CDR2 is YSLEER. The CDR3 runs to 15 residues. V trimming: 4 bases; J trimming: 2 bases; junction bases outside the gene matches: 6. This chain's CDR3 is CASSLGTGSAYEQYF. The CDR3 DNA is TGCGCCAGCAGCCTCGGGACAGGGTCGGCCTACGAGCAGTACTTC.

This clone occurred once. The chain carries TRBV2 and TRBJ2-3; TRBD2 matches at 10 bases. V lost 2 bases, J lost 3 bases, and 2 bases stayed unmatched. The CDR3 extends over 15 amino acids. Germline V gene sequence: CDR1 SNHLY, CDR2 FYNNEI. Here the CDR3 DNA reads TGTGCCAGCAGTGAATTAGCGGGAGGTACAGATACGCAGTATTTT. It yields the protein CASSELAGGTDTQYF.